The TCR beta chain described here comes from a study of CD8+CD57+ T cells in acquired aplastic anemia. Background on the study: When averaged, DNA from sorted CD4+ and CD8+ cells came to about 3 ug.

Per germline, CDR1 LNHDA and CDR2 SQIVND (reference sequence). The CDR3 loop spans 16 amino acids. The ends lost 10 bases at V and 0 bases at J; junction bases unmatched: 10. The template used for profiling TCR beta VDJ and CDR3 was genomic DNA. Each CDR3 protein gets one entry after TCRdb re-called the reads with MiXCR. The sample lists roughly 130,000 distinct CDR3 sequences, roughly 50% occurring once. This chain uses TRBV19 with TRBJ2-1; 9 positions match TRBD1. Sequences were obtained from sorted CD4+, CD8+, or CD8+CD57+ T cells (not recorded which) from PBMCs. The clonotype originates from a human donor in good health, serving as a control. CDR3 coding DNA: TGTGCCACCAAAGGACAGGGGTCCTTCTCCTACAATGAGCAGTTCTTC. Translation: CATKGQGSFSYNEQFF. Variable domain in full (rest from reference TRBV19 and TRBJ2-1): DGGITQSPKYLFRKEGQNVTLSCEQNLNHDAMYWYRQDPGQGLRLIYYSQIVNDFQKGDIAEGYSVSREKKESFPLTVTSAQKNPTAFYLCATKGQGSFSYNEQFFGPGTRLTVL.